Listed below are T cell receptor beta chains from one sample, sequenced in a study of monozygotic twins with inflammatory bowel disease. TCRdb re-called the 5' RACE reads; every CDR3 protein appears as one record, without DNA. This sample's table reports about 450,000 distinct CDR3 sequences. Sample: blood. The receptors here all came from a human donor with ulcerative colitis or Crohn's disease, or a healthy co-twin of an affected twin (not recorded which). Each CDR3 is given with its conserved first and last residue.

CDR3aa: CASSRGGYGYTF; j_gene: TRBJ1-2; v_gene: TRBV7-2
CDR3aa: CASSLDNRGISGYTF; j_gene: TRBJ1-2; v_gene: TRBV7-2
CDR3aa: CATSDSDSYGYTF; j_gene: TRBJ1-2; v_gene: TRBV24-1
CDR3aa: CASSHFAGGYTGELFF; j_gene: TRBJ2-2; v_gene: TRBV3-1
CDR3aa: CASSVGHLNTEAFF; j_gene: TRBJ1-1; v_gene: TRBV7-9
CDR3aa: CSARDRWNTEAFF; j_gene: TRBJ1-1; v_gene: TRBV20-1
CDR3aa: CASSLGAGEKLFF; j_gene: TRBJ1-4; v_gene: TRBV19
CDR3aa: CAWSVGGLKYEQYF; j_gene: TRBJ2-7; v_gene: TRBV30
CDR3aa: CASSLAYYGYTF; j_gene: TRBJ1-2; v_gene: TRBV7-2
CDR3aa: CASSYPEGPQETQYF; j_gene: TRBJ2-5; v_gene: TRBV6-2/TRBV6-3
CDR3aa: CASSLQGALNQPQHF; j_gene: TRBJ1-5; v_gene: TRBV7-2
CDR3aa: CSARGGSLDTQYF; j_gene: TRBJ2-3; v_gene: TRBV20-1
CDR3aa: CASSSSGGGYGQPQHF; j_gene: TRBJ1-5; v_gene: TRBV12-3/TRBV12-4
CDR3aa: CASSPGAGWGEQYF; j_gene: TRBJ2-7; v_gene: TRBV7-9
CDR3aa: CASSLAEGILYTEAFF; j_gene: TRBJ1-1; v_gene: TRBV5-1
CDR3aa: CASSGAGNQPQHF; j_gene: TRBJ1-5; v_gene: TRBV5-1
CDR3aa: CASSLAGVVYNEQFF; j_gene: TRBJ2-1; v_gene: TRBV28
CDR3aa: CSAREIRGAFF; j_gene: TRBJ1-1; v_gene: TRBV20-1
CDR3aa: CASSLVASGRGYNEQFF; j_gene: TRBJ2-1; v_gene: TRBV11-2
CDR3aa: CASNLPGLSTDTQYF; j_gene: TRBJ2-3; v_gene: TRBV12-3/TRBV12-4
CDR3aa: CASSTGTTEAFF; j_gene: TRBJ1-1; v_gene: TRBV25-1
CDR3aa: CASSYSGPGSPSYNEQFF; j_gene: TRBJ2-1; v_gene: TRBV6-2/TRBV6-3
CDR3aa: CASSAAGTGLGDTQYF; j_gene: TRBJ2-3; v_gene: TRBV9
CDR3aa: CASSLGEGYQPQHF; j_gene: TRBJ1-5; v_gene: TRBV28
CDR3aa: CASSGGLGYTF; j_gene: TRBJ1-2; v_gene: TRBV19
CDR3aa: CASSLSQGREQYF; j_gene: TRBJ2-7; v_gene: TRBV27
CDR3aa: CSVVGGGKYYEQYF; j_gene: TRBJ2-7; v_gene: TRBV29-1
CDR3aa: CASSVDRYQETQYF; j_gene: TRBJ2-5; v_gene: TRBV9
CDR3aa: CASSYVSGGALGTQYF; j_gene: TRBJ2-5; v_gene: TRBV6-5
CDR3aa: CASSLQGRMQETQYF; j_gene: TRBJ2-5; v_gene: TRBV7-3
CDR3aa: CASSSTWGTGESTEAFF; j_gene: TRBJ1-1; v_gene: TRBV12-3/TRBV12-4
CDR3aa: CASSSPVSRTDTQYF; j_gene: TRBJ2-3; v_gene: TRBV5-1
CDR3aa: CASSLRGEYEQYF; j_gene: TRBJ2-7; v_gene: TRBV5-6
CDR3aa: CASSPDQYQPQHF; j_gene: TRBJ1-5; v_gene: TRBV19
CDR3aa: CASSPTGFEQFF; j_gene: TRBJ2-1; v_gene: TRBV5-1
CDR3aa: CASRKVRGVTGELFF; j_gene: TRBJ2-2; v_gene: TRBV5-1
CDR3aa: CASSSLEVYGGELFF; j_gene: TRBJ2-2; v_gene: TRBV5-5
CDR3aa: CASSQGDGAMNTEAFF; j_gene: TRBJ1-1; v_gene: TRBV4-1
CDR3aa: CATSLGGQPQHF; j_gene: TRBJ1-5; v_gene: TRBV24-1
CDR3aa: CASSPTGASGNTIYF; j_gene: TRBJ1-3; v_gene: TRBV12-3/TRBV12-4
CDR3aa: CASSLDTSRSSPLHF; j_gene: TRBJ1-6; v_gene: TRBV12-3/TRBV12-4
CDR3aa: CSALSTEDYEQYF; j_gene: TRBJ2-7; v_gene: TRBV20-1
CDR3aa: CASSTINEPLHF; j_gene: TRBJ1-6; v_gene: TRBV5-1
CDR3aa: CASSSDGDEQFF; j_gene: TRBJ2-1; v_gene: TRBV6-2/TRBV6-3
CDR3aa: CASSEPGNEQFF; j_gene: TRBJ2-1; v_gene: TRBV2
CDR3aa: CSARAAVGLEQYF; j_gene: TRBJ2-7; v_gene: TRBV20-1
CDR3aa: CSVEKQGITDTQYF; j_gene: TRBJ2-3; v_gene: TRBV29-1